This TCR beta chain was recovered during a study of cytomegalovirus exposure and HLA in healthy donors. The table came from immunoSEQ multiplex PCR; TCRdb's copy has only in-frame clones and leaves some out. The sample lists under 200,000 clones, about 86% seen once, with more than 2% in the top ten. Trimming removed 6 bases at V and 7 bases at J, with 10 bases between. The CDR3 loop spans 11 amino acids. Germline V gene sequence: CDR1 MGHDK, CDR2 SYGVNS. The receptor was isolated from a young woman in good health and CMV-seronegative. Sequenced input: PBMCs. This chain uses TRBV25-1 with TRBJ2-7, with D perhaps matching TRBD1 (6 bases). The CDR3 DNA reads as TGTGCCAGCAGATTCGGGACAGAGCAGTACTTC. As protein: CASRFGTEQYF.